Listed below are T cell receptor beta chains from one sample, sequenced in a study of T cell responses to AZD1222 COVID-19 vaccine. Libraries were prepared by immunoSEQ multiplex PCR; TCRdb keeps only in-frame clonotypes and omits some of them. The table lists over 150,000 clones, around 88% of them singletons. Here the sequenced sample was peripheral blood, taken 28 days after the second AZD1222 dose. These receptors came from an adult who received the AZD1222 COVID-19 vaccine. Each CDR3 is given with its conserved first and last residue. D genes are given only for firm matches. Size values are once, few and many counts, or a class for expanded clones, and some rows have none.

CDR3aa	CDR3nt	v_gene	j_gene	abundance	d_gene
CASSRTGGNQPQHF	TGTGCCAGCAGCCGGACAGGGGGGAATCAGCCCCAGCATTTT	TRBV6-2/TRBV6-3	TRBJ1-5	.	TRBD1
CARSSGGCYGYTF	TGTGCCAGAAGCTCAGGGGGCTGCTATGGCTACACCTTC	TRBV7-5	TRBJ1-2	once	.
CASSIRLANEQFF	TGTGCCAGTAGTATAAGGCTAGCCAATGAGCAGTTCTTC	TRBV19	TRBJ2-1	once	.
CASSVGWDRGQNTEAFF	TGTGCCAGCAGCGTAGGGTGGGACAGGGGGCAGAACACTGAAGCTTTCTTT	TRBV9	TRBJ1-1	.	TRBD1
CASSQPANYGYTF	TGTGCCAGCAGCCAACCAGCTAACTATGGCTACACCTTC	TRBV3-1/TRBV3-2	TRBJ1-2	.	.
CASSLQGAAGANVLTF	TGTGCCAGTAGTTTACAGGGGGCGGCTGGGGCCAACGTCCTGACTTTC	TRBV19	TRBJ2-6	.	TRBD1
CAVHPPGRSFNYGYTF	TGTGCCGTCCACCCGCCCGGCAGAAGTTTTAACTATGGCTACACCTTC	TRBV19	TRBJ1-2	.	.
CASSSGRTTEAFF	TGTGCCAGCTCATCGGGACGGACGACTGAAGCTTTCTTT	TRBV18	TRBJ1-1	.	.
CAWSVISPGRAGYTF	TGTGCCTGGAGTGTAATCTCTCCGGGCCGGGCTGGCTACACCTTC	TRBV30	TRBJ1-2	.	.
CASRVVLATNEKLFF	TGTGCCAGCAGAGTCGTCCTAGCAACTAATGAAAAACTGTTTTTT	TRBV6-5	TRBJ1-4	.	.
CASSGSGGRQPQHF	TGTGCCAGCAGTGGTTCGGGGGGCCGACAGCCCCAGCATTTT	TRBV2	TRBJ1-5	.	.
CSVVQGNTEAFF	TGCAGCGTTGTACAGGGGAACACTGAAGCTTTCTTT	TRBV29-1	TRBJ1-1	.	.
CASSLNPQGATGELFF	TGCGCCAGCAGCTTAAATCCCCAGGGAGCCACCGGGGAGCTGTTTTTT	TRBV5-1	TRBJ2-2	.	.
CATSGDRSRRSGANVLTF	TGTGCCACCAGTGGAGACAGATCTAGGCGATCTGGGGCCAACGTCCTGACTTTC	TRBV24-1	TRBJ2-6	.	.
CAITPDREIYGYTF	TGTGCCATCACTCCGGACAGGGAGATCTATGGCTACACCTTC	TRBV10-3	TRBJ1-2	few	TRBD1
CASSNGQGAAGELFF	TGTGCCAGCAGCAACGGACAGGGGGCGGCCGGGGAGCTGTTTTTT	TRBV7-3	TRBJ2-2	.	TRBD1
CSVPNRRSGGQYF	TGCAGCGTGCCAAATCGACGTAGCGGGGGGCAGTATTTT	TRBV29-1	TRBJ2-3	.	TRBD2
CAISERQGIDTQYF	TGTGCCATCAGTGAGCGACAGGGGATAGATACGCAGTATTTT	TRBV10-3	TRBJ2-3	.	TRBD1
CAWSRSSGGTDTQYF	TGTGCCTGGAGTCGGTCTAGCGGGGGTACAGATACGCAGTATTTT	TRBV30	TRBJ2-3	.	TRBD2
CASSTVGAGGRYEQYF	TGTGCCAGCAGCACCGTTGGGGCGGGAGGACGCTACGAGCAGTACTTC	TRBV27	TRBJ2-7	.	TRBD2
CASSDSGLEVDEQFF	TGTGCCAGCAGTGACTCGGGACTAGAGGTCGATGAGCAGTTCTTC	TRBV27	TRBJ2-1	.	TRBD2
CASSFSETQYF	TGCGCCAGCAGCTTCTCAGAGACCCAGTACTTC	TRBV5-1	TRBJ2-5	.	.
CASSLDPRDTSYEQYF	TGTGCCAGCAGCTTAGACCCCAGGGACACCTCCTACGAGCAGTACTTC	TRBV7-2	TRBJ2-7	.	.
CASSNTRGQPQHF	TGTGCCAGCAGTAATACGAGGGGTCAGCCCCAGCATTTT	TRBV27	TRBJ1-5	.	.
CALDRGFEEQYF	TGTGCCTTGGACAGGGGTTTTGAGGAGCAGTACTTC	TRBV30	TRBJ2-7	.	TRBD1
CAWSVRIGYTF	TGTGCCTGGAGTGTACGGATTGGCTACACCTTC	TRBV30	TRBJ1-2	.	.
CASSYTSGGNYEQYF	TGCGCCAGCAGCTACACTAGCGGGGGGAACTACGAGCAGTACTTC	TRBV5-1	TRBJ2-7	.	TRBD2
CSASHSSATSTDTQYF	TGCAGTGCTAGTCATTCGTCGGCCACGTCCACAGATACGCAGTATTTT	TRBV20-1	TRBJ2-3	.	.
CASSLGTRSGELFF	TGTGCCAGCAGCTTGGGGACTAGGAGCGGGGAGCTGTTTTTT	TRBV7-2	TRBJ2-2	.	TRBD2